The 3 T cell receptor beta chains reported below all come from one sample, sequenced in a study of cytomegalovirus exposure and HLA in healthy donors (dated by TCRdb to about 2017). Library creation used the immunoSEQ multiplex PCR assay. For the multiplex PCR, a mixture combining 60 forward primers for TCR Vbeta segments and 13 reverse primers for TCR Jbeta segments was used. TCRdb limited this immuneACCESS table to in-frame rearrangements with V and J called. A share of clones is missing; checked studies link under half to unresolved V genes, and the rest is unexplained. The sample table lists about 97,000 clones, around 73% of them with a count of one. The top ten clonotypes cover over 3% of the sample. Specimen: PBMCs. These receptors all come from a man aged 40-49 years in good health and CMV-seronegative.

The chain carries TRBV21-1 and TRBJ2-1; the table's D call of TRBD2 was not tested on the DNA. TRBV21-1 is a pseudogene locus. The CDR3 runs 18 residues. This CDR3 reads CASSKEGFWRGGNNEQFF. DNA of the CDR3: TGTGCCAGCAGCAAAGAGGGTTTCTGGCGGGGGGGAAACAATGAGCAGTTCTTC.

A remark on this clone: The same CDR3 arises from other DNA sequences in this sample as well. V and J are TRBV30 and TRBJ1-5; D is possibly TRBD1 (6 bases). V dropped 0 bases and J dropped 5 bases, with 8 bases sitting between them. Germline V gene lookup returns CDR1 GTSNPN and CDR2 SVGIG (reference sequence). The CDR3 loop spans 13 amino acids. The CDR3 protein is CAWSVQGDQPQHF. CDR3 nucleotide sequence: TGTGCCTGGAGTGTACAGGGAGATCAGCCCCAGCATTTT.

The sample holds one count of this clone. The chain uses TRBV10-2 and TRBJ1-5; 12 bases are shared with TRBD1. Germline CDR1 is WSHSY and CDR2 is SAAADI. The CDR3 has 18 residues. Losses at the gene ends were 4 bases for V and 0 bases for J; bases not matched to a gene: 7. The CDR3 bases are TGCGCCAGCAGTGGGGGACAGGGGGCCCTCCATAGCAATCAGCCCCAGCATTTT. Protein product: CASSGGQGALHSNQPQHF.